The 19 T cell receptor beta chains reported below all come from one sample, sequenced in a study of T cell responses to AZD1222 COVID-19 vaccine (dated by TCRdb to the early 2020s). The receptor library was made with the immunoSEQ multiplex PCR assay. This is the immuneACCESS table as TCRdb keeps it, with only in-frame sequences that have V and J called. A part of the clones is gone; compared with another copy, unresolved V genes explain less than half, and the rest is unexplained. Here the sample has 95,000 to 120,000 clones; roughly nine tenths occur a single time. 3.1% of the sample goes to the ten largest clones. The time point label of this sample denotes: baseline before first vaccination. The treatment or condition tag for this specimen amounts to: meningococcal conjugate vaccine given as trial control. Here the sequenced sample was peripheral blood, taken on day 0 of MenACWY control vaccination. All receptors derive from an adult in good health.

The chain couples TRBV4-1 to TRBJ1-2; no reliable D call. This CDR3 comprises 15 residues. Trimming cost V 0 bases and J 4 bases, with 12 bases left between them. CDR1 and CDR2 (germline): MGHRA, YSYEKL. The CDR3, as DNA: TGCGCCAGCAGCCAAGATCGGTCGGCGGGCTATGGCTACACCTTC. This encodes CASSQDRSAGYGYTF.

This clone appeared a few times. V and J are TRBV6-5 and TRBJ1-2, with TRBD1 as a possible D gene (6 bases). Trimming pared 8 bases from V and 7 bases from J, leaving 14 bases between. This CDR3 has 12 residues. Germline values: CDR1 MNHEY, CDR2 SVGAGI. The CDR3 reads CASRSRGRGYTF. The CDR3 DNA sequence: TGTGCCAGCCGTTCCAGGGGCCGTGGCTACACCTTC.

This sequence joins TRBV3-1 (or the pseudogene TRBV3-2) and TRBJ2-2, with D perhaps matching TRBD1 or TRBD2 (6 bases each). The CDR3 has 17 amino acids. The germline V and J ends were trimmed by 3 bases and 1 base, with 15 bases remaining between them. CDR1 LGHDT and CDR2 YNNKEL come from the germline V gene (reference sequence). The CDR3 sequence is CASSQTLGGQNTGELFF. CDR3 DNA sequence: TGTGCCAGCAGCCAGACCTTAGGGGGGCAGAACACCGGGGAGCTGTTTTTT.

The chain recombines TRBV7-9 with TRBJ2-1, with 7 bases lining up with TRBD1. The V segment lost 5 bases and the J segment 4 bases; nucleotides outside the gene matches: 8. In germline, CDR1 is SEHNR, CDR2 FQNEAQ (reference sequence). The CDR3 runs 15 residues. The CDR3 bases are TGTGCCAGCAGCCCGCGACAGGGTACTTACAATGAGCAGTTCTTC. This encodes CASSPRQGTYNEQFF.

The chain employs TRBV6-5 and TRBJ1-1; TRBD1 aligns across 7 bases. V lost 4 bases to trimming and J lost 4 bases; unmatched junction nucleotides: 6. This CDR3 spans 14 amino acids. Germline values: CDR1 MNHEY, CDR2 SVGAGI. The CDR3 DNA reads TGTGCCAGCAGTTTACAGGGGTCGAGCACTGAAGCTTTCTTT. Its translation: CASSLQGSSTEAFF.

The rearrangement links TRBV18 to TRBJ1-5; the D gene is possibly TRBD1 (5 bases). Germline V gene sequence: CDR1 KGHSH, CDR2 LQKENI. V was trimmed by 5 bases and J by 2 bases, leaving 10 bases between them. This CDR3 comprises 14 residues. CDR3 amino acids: CASSSGPRNQPQHF. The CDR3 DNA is TGTGCCAGCTCATCGGGACCGCGCAATCAGCCCCAGCATTTT.

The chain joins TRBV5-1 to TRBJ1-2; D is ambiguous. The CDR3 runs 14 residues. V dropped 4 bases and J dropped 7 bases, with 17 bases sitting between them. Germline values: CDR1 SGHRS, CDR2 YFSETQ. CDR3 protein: CASSPRTAGGGYTF. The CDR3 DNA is TGCGCCAGCAGCCCGAGGACGGCGGGAGGTGGCTACACCTTC.

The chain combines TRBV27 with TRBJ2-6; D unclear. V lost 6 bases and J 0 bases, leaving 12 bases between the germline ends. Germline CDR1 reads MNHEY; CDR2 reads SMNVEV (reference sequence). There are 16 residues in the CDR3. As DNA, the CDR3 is TGTGCCAGCAGCCCAGATCTAGGCTCTGGGGCCAACGTCCTGACTTTC. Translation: CASSPDLGSGANVLTF.

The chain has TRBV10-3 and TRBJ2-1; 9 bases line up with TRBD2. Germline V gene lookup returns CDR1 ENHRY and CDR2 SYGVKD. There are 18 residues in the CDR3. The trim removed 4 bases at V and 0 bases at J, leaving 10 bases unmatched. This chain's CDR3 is CAISGPSGETSSYNEQFF. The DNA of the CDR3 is TGTGCCATCAGTGGTCCTAGCGGGGAGACAAGCTCCTACAATGAGCAGTTCTTC.

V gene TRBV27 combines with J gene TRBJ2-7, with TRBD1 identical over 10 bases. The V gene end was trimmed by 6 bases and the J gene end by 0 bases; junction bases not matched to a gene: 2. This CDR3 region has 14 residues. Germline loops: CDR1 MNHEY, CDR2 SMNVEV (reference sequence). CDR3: CASRRTGGSYEQYF. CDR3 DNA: TGTGCCAGCAGAAGGACAGGGGGCTCCTACGAGCAGTACTTC.

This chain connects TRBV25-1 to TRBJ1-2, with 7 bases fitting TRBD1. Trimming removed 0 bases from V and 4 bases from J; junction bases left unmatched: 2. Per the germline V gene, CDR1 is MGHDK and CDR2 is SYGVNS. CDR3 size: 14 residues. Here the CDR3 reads CASSEYGTVYGYTF. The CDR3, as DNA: TGTGCCAGCAGTGAATATGGGACAGTCTATGGCTACACCTTC.

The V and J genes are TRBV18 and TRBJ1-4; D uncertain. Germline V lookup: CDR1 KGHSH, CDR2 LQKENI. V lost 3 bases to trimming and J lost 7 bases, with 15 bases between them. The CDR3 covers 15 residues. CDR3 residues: CASSPLEGGIEKLFF. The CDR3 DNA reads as TGTGCCAGCTCACCCTTGGAGGGAGGGATTGAAAAACTGTTTTTT.

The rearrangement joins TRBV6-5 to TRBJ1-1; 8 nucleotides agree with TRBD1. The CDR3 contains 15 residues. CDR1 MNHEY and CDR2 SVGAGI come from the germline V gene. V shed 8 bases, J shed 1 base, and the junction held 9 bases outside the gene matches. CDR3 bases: TGTGCCAGCGGGGGGCAGGGGGCTCCGAACACTGAAGCTTTCTTT. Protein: CASGGQGAPNTEAFF.

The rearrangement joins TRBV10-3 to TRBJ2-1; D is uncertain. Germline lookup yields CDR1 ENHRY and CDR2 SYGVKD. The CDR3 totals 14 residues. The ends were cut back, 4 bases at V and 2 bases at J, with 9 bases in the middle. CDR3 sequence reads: CAISGRGTYNEQFF. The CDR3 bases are TGTGCCATCAGTGGACGCGGAACCTACAATGAGCAGTTCTTC.

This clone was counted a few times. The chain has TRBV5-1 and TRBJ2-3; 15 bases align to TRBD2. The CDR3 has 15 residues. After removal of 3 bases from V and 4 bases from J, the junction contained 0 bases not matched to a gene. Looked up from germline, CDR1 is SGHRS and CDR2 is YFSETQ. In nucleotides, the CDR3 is TGCGCCAGCAGCTGGACTAGCGGGGGGGCAGATACGCAGTATTTT. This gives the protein CASSWTSGGADTQYF.

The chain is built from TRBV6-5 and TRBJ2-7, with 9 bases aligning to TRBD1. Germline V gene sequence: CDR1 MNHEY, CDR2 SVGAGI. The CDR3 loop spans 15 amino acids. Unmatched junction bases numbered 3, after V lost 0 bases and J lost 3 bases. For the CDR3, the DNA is TGTGCCAGCAGTTACTCCGGGACAGGGCACTACGAGCAGTACTTC. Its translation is CASSYSGTGHYEQYF.

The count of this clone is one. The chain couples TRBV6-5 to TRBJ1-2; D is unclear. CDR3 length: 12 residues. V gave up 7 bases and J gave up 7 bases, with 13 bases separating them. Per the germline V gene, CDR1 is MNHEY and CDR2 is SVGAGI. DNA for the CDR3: TGTGCCAGCATTTCGGAGGCGGGTGGCTACACCTTC. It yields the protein CASISEAGGYTF.

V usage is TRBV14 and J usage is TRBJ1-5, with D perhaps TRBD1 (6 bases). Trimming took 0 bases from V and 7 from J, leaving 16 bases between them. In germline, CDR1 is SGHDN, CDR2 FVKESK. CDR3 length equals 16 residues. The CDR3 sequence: CASSQEIGTGRQPQHF. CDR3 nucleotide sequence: TGTGCCAGCAGCCAAGAAATTGGTACAGGGAGGCAGCCCCAGCATTTT.

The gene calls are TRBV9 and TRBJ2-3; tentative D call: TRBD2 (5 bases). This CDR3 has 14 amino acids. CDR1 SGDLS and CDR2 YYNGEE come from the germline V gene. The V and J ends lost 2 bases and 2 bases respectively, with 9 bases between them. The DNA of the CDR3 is TGTGCCAGCAGCGTTAGCGAGTTCACAGATACGCAGTATTTT. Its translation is CASSVSEFTDTQYF.